These T cell receptor beta chains were read from a single sample in a study of neurological immune-mediated disorders. From the 5' RACE reads, TCRdb called clonotypes with MiXCR, one entry per CDR3 protein. Among about 84,000 distinct CDR3 sequences listed, about 9.3% were seen once. Sequences were obtained from PBMCs. These receptors originate from a man aged 40-50 years in good health. Both conserved end residues are part of each CDR3. The D gene is left open where the match is weak. Clone size appears in some rows only: once, few, many, or a class for an expanded clone.

v_gene: TRBV20-1
j_gene: TRBJ2-7
d_gene: TRBD1
abundance: .
CDR3aa: CNSRRTGTGGSEQYF
CDR3nt: TGCAATTCTAGACGGACCGGGACAGGGGGTTCCGAGCAGTACTTC

v_gene: TRBV5-1
j_gene: TRBJ2-7
d_gene: .
abundance: many
CDR3aa: CASSLGPGTEQYF
CDR3nt: TGCGCCAGCAGCTTGGGCCCAGGGACCGAGCAGTACTTC

v_gene: TRBV5-1
j_gene: TRBJ2-5
d_gene: .
abundance: many
CDR3aa: CASSLGGQETQYF
CDR3nt: TGCGCCAGCAGCCTCGGGGGACAAGAGACCCAGTACTTC

v_gene: TRBV6-5
j_gene: TRBJ2-1
d_gene: TRBD2
abundance: .
CDR3aa: CARGPQAGGACNEQFF
CDR3nt: TGTGCCAGGGGACCTCAAGCGGGAGGTGCGTGTAATGAGCAGTTCTTC

v_gene: TRBV19
j_gene: TRBJ2-1
d_gene: .
abundance: .
CDR3aa: CASSIGAGNEQFF
CDR3nt: TGTGCCAGTAGTATCGGGGCGGGGAATGAGCAGTTCTTC

v_gene: TRBV15
j_gene: TRBJ1-2
d_gene: .
abundance: many
CDR3aa: CATSGEAGAAVSGNYGYTF
CDR3nt: TGTGCCACCAGCGGGGAAGCAGGGGCGGCAGTCAGTGGGAACTATGGCTACACCTTC

v_gene: TRBV27
j_gene: TRBJ1-2
d_gene: .
abundance: many
CDR3aa: CASSLRPRGGYTF
CDR3nt: TGTGCCAGCAGTCTCCGACCGAGGGGTGGCTACACCTTC

v_gene: TRBV5-1
j_gene: TRBJ2-1
d_gene: TRBD1
abundance: many
CDR3aa: CASSTGTGVREQFF
CDR3nt: TGCGCCAGCAGCACCGGGACAGGGGTCAGGGAGCAGTTCTTC

v_gene: TRBV4-1
j_gene: TRBJ2-3
d_gene: .
abundance: many
CDR3aa: CASSQGIGEQSTQYF
CDR3nt: TGCGCCAGCAGCCAAGGCATAGGGGAGCAAAGTACGCAGTATTTT

v_gene: TRBV5-6
j_gene: TRBJ2-7
d_gene: .
abundance: many
CDR3aa: CASSLGVRGSYEQYF
CDR3nt: TGTGCCAGCAGCTTGGGGGTCCGGGGCTCCTACGAGCAGTACTTC

v_gene: TRBV7-3
j_gene: TRBJ2-4
d_gene: .
abundance: many
CDR3aa: CASSRGVGDIQYF
CDR3nt: TGTGCCAGCAGCCGAGGGGTGGGAGACATTCAGTACTTC

v_gene: TRBV29-1
j_gene: TRBJ2-1
d_gene: TRBD2
abundance: many
CDR3aa: CSVEEVRFTSGRFWGEQFF
CDR3nt: TGCAGCGTTGAAGAGGTCCGTTTTACTAGCGGGAGATTTTGGGGTGAGCAGTTCTTC

v_gene: TRBV7-2
j_gene: TRBJ2-3
d_gene: TRBD1
abundance: many
CDR3aa: CASTGQGAPDTQYF
CDR3nt: TGTGCCAGCACTGGACAGGGGGCCCCAGATACGCAGTATTTT

v_gene: TRBV24-1
j_gene: TRBJ2-1
d_gene: TRBD2
abundance: few
CDR3aa: CATSDFTSGTPGSYNEQFF
CDR3nt: TGTGCCACCAGTGATTTTACTAGCGGAACGCCTGGCTCCTACAATGAGCAGTTCTTC

v_gene: TRBV9
j_gene: TRBJ2-1
d_gene: TRBD2
abundance: many
CDR3aa: CASSVGLAGGVRGNEQFF
CDR3nt: TGTGCCAGCAGCGTAGGGCTAGCGGGGGGGGTTAGGGGAAATGAGCAGTTCTTC

v_gene: TRBV12-3/TRBV12-4
j_gene: TRBJ2-5
d_gene: .
abundance: many
CDR3aa: CASGRWETQYF
CDR3nt: TGTGCCAGCGGACGATGGGAGACCCAGTACTTC

v_gene: TRBV6-5
j_gene: TRBJ2-7
d_gene: TRBD2
abundance: many
CDR3aa: CASSYRDTGGYEQYF
CDR3nt: TGTGCCAGCAGTTACCGGGATACGGGAGGGTACGAGCAGTACTTC

v_gene: TRBV10-3
j_gene: TRBJ2-5
d_gene: TRBD2
abundance: many
CDR3aa: CAISPGGEGETQYF
CDR3nt: TGTGCCATCAGTCCCGGGGGGGAAGGAGAGACCCAGTACTTC

v_gene: TRBV9
j_gene: TRBJ2-3
d_gene: .
abundance: many
CDR3aa: CASSLTGGTQPRDTQYF
CDR3nt: TGTGCCAGCAGCTTAACCGGTGGGACCCAGCCGCGAGATACGCAGTATTTT

v_gene: TRBV7-2
j_gene: TRBJ1-1
d_gene: .
abundance: many
CDR3aa: CASSLSHGEEAFF
CDR3nt: TGTGCCAGCAGCTTATCCCACGGGGAGGAGGCTTTCTTT

v_gene: TRBV2
j_gene: TRBJ2-6
d_gene: .
abundance: .
CDR3aa: CASSPRGGQSLSGANVLTF
CDR3nt: TGTGCCAGCAGTCCCCGGGGGGGACAGAGTCTCTCTGGGGCCAACGTCCTGACTTTC

v_gene: TRBV19
j_gene: TRBJ2-1
d_gene: .
abundance: many
CDR3aa: CASSNGGELGIKQFF
CDR3nt: TGTGCCAGTAGTAATGGGGGAGAATTGGGTATTAAGCAGTTCTTC

v_gene: TRBV10-3
j_gene: TRBJ2-1
d_gene: TRBD1
abundance: many
CDR3aa: CATTTGGHEQFF
CDR3nt: TGTGCCACCACGACAGGGGGTCATGAGCAGTTCTTC